The TCR beta chain under discussion was sequenced for a study of blood T cell repertoires in COVID-19. Sequencing was performed with immunoSEQ multiplex PCR; in TCRdb, only in-frame clones are kept and a portion is missing. The data hold 55,000 to 70,000 clones, with about 81% observed a single time. The receptor comes from a woman in her fifties or sixties with acute or convalescent COVID-19. The sample taken for sequencing was peripheral blood.

CDR3 DNA sequence: TGTGCCACCAGTGACCGCGGGACCTACACAGATACGCAGTATTTT. This translates into CATSDRGTYTDTQYF. The chain has TRBV24-1 and TRBJ2-3; weak D call: TRBD2 (6 bases). The CDR3 runs to 15 residues. Trimming took 4 bases from V and 2 from J, leaving 12 bases between them. Germline V CDR1 and CDR2: KGHDR, SFDVKD.